Below are 3 T cell receptor beta chains sequenced from a single sample in a study of shared clonotypes between healthy human individuals. Generated by immunoSEQ multiplex PCR, the TCRdb table keeps only in-frame clones and is missing some. This sample carries about 700,000 clones, over 65% of them seen once, and the ten largest clones take over 1.5%. Sequencing was performed on memory CD4+ T cells sorted from blood. Subset: CD45RA-negative fraction. Receptor source: a woman in her twenties or thirties in good health.

The chain couples TRBV2 to TRBJ2-5; 11 bases fit TRBD2. This CDR3 is 15 amino acids long. Trimming at V came to 7 bases and at J to 4 bases, leaving 8 bases not matched to a gene. Germline lookup yields CDR1 SNHLY and CDR2 FYNNEI. The CDR3 sequence: CASITSGRVRETQYF. In nucleotides, the CDR3 is TGTGCCAGCATCACTAGCGGGAGAGTTCGAGAGACCCAGTACTTC.

This clone has ten or more counts. V and J are TRBV7-7 and TRBJ2-1; 12 bases fit TRBD1. CDR3 length: 15 amino acids. Germline CDR1 SSHAT, CDR2 FNYEAQ (reference sequence). The V segment lost 5 bases and the J segment 5 bases; nucleotides outside the gene matches: 4. The CDR3 sequence: CASSAGTGGHNEQFF. In nucleotides, the CDR3 is TGTGCCAGCAGCGCCGGGACAGGGGGCCACAATGAGCAGTTCTTC.

The chain couples TRBV7-2 to TRBJ2-7; D gene uncertain. Trimming pared 0 bases from V and 2 bases from J, leaving 11 bases between. The length of the CDR3 is 15 residues. In germline, CDR1 is SGHTA, CDR2 FQGNSA. In DNA form, the CDR3 reads TGTGCCAGCAGCTTAGCGCACCGGGTCCCCTACGAGCAGTACTTC. It encodes CASSLAHRVPYEQYF.